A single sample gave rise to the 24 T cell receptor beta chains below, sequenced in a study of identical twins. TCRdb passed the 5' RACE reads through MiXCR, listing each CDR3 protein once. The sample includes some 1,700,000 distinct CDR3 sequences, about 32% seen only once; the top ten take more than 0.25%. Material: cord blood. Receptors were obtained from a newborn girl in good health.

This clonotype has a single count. CDR3 amino acids: CASSVDTYTMSRRQFF. The CDR3 DNA reads as TGTGCCAGCAGCGTAGACACCTATACAATGAGCCGGCGGCAGTTCTTC. The chain uses TRBV9 and TRBJ2-1; D unclear. The CDR3 covers 16 residues. The V gene's germline CDR1 is SGDLS and CDR2 YYNGEE. V lost 0 bases and J lost 12, with 22 bases in between.

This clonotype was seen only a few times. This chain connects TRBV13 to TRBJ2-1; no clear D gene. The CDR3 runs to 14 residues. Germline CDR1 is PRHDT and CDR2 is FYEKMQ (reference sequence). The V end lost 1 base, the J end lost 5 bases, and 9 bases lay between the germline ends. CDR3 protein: CASSLEGYNNEQFF. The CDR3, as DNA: TGTGCCAGCAGCTTAGAGGGCTACAACAATGAGCAGTTCTTC.

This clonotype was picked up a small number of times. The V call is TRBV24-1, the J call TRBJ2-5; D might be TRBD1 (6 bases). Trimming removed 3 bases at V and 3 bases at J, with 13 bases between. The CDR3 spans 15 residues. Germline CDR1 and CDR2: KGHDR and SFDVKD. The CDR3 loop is CATSDPLGGKETQYF. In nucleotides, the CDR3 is TGTGCCACCAGTGATCCCCTAGGGGGTAAAGAGACCCAGTACTTC.

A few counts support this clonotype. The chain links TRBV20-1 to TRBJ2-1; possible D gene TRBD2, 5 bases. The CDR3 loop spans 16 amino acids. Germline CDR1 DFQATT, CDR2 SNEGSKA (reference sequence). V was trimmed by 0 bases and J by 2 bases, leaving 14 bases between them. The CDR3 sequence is CSARDLGSGAYNEQFF. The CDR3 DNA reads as TGCAGTGCTAGAGACCTTGGGAGCGGCGCCTACAATGAGCAGTTCTTC.

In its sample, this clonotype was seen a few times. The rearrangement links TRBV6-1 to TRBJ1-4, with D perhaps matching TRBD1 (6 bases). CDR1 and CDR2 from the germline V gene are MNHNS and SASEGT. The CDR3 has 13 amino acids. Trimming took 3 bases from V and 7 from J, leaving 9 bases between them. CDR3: CASSEGGSEKLFF. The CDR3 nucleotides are TGTGCCAGCAGTGAGGGGGGCAGTGAAAAACTGTTTTTT.

In DNA form, the CDR3 reads TGTGCCAGCAAGTCCCTCGGGGTCGGCTACACCTTC. Translation gives CASKSLGVGYTF. The V call is TRBV6-5, the J call TRBJ1-2; D is unresolved. V lost 7 bases, J lost 8 bases, and 14 bases lay in between. This CDR3 comprises 12 residues. Germline loops: CDR1 MNHEY, CDR2 SVGAGI.

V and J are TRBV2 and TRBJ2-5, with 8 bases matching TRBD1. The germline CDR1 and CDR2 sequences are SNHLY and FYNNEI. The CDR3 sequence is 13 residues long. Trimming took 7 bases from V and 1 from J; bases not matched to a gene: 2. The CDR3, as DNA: TGTGCCAGCATGGGACAGGCCCAAGAGACCCAGTACTTC. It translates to CASMGQAQETQYF.

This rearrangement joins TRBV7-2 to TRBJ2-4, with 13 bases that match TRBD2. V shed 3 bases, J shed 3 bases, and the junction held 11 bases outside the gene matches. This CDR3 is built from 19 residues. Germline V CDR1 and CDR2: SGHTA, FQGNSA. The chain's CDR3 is CASSFLTSGRAWGKNIQYF. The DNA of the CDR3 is TGTGCCAGCAGCTTTTTAACTAGCGGGAGGGCCTGGGGCAAAAACATTCAGTACTTC.

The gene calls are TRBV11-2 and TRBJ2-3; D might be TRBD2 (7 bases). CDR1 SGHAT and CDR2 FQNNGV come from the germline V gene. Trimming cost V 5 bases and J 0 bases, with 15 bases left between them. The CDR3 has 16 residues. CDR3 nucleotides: TGTGCCAGCAGCCTAGGGGGGGTCCCTAGCACAGATACGCAGTATTTT. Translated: CASSLGGVPSTDTQYF.

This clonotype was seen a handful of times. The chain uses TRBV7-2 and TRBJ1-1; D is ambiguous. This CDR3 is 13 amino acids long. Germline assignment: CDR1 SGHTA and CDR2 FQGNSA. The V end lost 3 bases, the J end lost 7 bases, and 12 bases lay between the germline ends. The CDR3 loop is CASSFFGRGEAFF. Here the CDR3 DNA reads TGTGCCAGCAGCTTTTTCGGACGGGGTGAAGCTTTCTTT. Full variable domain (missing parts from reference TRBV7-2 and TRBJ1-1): GAGVSQSPSNKVTEKGKDVELRCDPISGHTALYWYRQSLGQGLEFLIYFQGNSAPDKSGLPSDRFSAERTGGSVSTLTIQRTQQEDSAVYLCASSFFGRGEAFFGQGTRLTVV.

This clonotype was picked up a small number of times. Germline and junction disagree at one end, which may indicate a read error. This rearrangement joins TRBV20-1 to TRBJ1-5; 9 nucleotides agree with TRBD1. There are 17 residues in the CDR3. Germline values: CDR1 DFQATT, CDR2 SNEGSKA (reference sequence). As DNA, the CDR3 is TGCGGTGCTAGAAGACGAACAGGGGGCGGAAGCAATCAGCCCCAGCATTTT. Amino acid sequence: CGARRRTGGGSNQPQHF.

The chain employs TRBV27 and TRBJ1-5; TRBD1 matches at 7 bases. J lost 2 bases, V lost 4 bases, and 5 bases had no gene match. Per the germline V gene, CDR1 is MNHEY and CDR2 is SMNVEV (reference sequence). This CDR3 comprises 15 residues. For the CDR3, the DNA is TGTGCCAGCAGTTGGTCAGGACAGGGCAATCAGCCCCAGCATTTT. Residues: CASSWSGQGNQPQHF.

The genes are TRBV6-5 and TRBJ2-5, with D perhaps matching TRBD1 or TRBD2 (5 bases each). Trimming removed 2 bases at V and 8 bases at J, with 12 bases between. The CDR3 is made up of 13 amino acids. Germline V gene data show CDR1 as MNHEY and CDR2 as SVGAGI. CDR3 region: CASSYEGHSTQYF. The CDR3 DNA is TGTGCCAGCAGTTACGAGGGGCACTCAACCCAGTACTTC.

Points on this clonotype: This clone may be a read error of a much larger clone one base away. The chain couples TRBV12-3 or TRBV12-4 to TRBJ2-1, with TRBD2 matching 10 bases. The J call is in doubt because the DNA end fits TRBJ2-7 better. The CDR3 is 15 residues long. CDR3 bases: TGTGCCAGCAGTTCTAGCGGGGGCTATTACAATGAGCAGTACTTC. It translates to CASSSSGGYYNEQYF.

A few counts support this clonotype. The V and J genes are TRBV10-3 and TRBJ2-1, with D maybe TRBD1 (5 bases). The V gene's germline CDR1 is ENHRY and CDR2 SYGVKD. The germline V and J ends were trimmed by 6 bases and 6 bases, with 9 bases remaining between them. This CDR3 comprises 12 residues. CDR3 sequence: CAIRQDTNEQFF. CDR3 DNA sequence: TGTGCCATCAGACAGGACACCAATGAGCAGTTCTTC.

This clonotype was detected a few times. CDR3 loop: CASSLGAGDGNSPLHF. In DNA form, the CDR3 reads TGTGCCAGCAGCTTGGGCGCGGGGGATGGTAATTCACCCCTCCACTTT. V gene TRBV7-9 combines with J gene TRBJ1-6; D perhaps matches TRBD1 (5 bases). The CDR3 extends over 16 amino acids. V was pared by 3 bases and J by 6 bases, with 15 bases between. Germline V gene sequence: CDR1 SEHNR, CDR2 FQNEAQ (reference sequence).

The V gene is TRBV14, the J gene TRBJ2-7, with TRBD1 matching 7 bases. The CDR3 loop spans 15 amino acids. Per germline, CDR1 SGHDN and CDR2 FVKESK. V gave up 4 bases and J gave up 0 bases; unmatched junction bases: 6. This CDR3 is CASSRIGTASYEQYF. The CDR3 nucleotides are TGTGCCAGCAGCCGCATAGGGACAGCCTCCTACGAGCAGTACTTC.

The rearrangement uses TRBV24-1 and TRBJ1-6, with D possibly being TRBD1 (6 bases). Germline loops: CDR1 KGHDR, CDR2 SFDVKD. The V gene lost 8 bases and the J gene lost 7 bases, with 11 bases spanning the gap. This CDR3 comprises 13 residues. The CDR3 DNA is TGTGCCACCACGAGAGACAGGAATTCACCCCTCCACTTT. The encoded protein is CATTRDRNSPLHF.

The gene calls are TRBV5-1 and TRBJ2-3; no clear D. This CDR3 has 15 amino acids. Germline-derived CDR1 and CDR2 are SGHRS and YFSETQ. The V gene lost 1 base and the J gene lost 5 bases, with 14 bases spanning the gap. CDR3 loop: CASSLNAVQGDTQYF. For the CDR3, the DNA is TGCGCCAGCAGCTTGAATGCGGTTCAAGGAGATACGCAGTATTTT.

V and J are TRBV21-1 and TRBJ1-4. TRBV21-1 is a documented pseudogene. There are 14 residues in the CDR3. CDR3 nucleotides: TGTGCCAGCAGCAAAGCGCTGGCAAATGAAAAACTGTTTTTT. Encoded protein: CASSKALANEKLFF.

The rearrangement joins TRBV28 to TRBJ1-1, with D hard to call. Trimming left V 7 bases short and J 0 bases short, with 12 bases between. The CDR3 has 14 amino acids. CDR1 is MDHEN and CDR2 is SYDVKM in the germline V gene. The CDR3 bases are TGTGCCAGCATGGGATCTTGGGTGAACACTGAAGCTTTCTTT. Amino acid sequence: CASMGSWVNTEAFF.

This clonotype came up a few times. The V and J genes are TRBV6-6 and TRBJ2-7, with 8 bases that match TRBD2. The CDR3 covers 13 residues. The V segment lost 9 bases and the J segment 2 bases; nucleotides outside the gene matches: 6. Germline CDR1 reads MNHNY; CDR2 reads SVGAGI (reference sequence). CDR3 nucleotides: TGTGCCAGTTCCACTAGCGGAACCTACGAGCAGTACTTC. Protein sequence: CASSTSGTYEQYF.

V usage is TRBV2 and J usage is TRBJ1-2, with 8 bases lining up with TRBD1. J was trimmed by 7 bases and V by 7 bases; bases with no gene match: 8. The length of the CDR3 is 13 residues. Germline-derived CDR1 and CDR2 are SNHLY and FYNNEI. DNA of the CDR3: TGTGCCAGCACAAGGACAGGGACGTTTGGCTACACCTTC. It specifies CASTRTGTFGYTF.

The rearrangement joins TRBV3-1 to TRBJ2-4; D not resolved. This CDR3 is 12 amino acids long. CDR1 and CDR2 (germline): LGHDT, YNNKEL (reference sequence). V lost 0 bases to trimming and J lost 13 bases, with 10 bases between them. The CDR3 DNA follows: TGTGCCAGCAGCCAAGACATCCCCCCCCAGTACTTC. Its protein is CASSQDIPPQYF.